This T cell receptor (beta chain) is drawn from a study of shared clonotypes between healthy human individuals. Study-level points and caveats: The naive CD4 repertoires of four donors were compared, and around 5% of clonotypes were shared.

About this clone: Its cognate antigen is unknown.

Repertoires were generated with immunoSEQ multiplex PCR, while TCRdb's copy carries only in-frame clones and drops some. The sample holds over a million clones; roughly 97% are singletons and the top ten take approximately 1.2%. Division of CD4+ cells produced a CD45RA+ naive subset and a CD45RA-negative memory subset. V lost 0 bases to trimming and J lost 5 bases, with 9 bases between them. CDR3 size: 14 residues. The germline gives CDR1 SGDLS, CDR2 YYNGEE. J is TRBJ2-1 and V is TRBV9; tentative D call: TRBD1 (5 bases). The TCR originated in a man aged 25 to 40 in good health. The specimen sequenced was naive CD4+ T cells sorted from blood. Described subset: CD45RA+ positively selected. This CDR3 reads CASSVGRANNEQFF. The CDR3 DNA reads as TGTGCCAGCAGCGTAGGCAGGGCCAACAATGAGCAGTTCTTC.